The entry that follows covers one T cell receptor (beta chain) sequence. The trim removed 6 bases at V and 2 bases at J, leaving 7 bases unmatched. The germline V gene encodes CDR1 SEHNR and CDR2 FQNEAQ (reference sequence). CDR3 length: 15 amino acids. Libraries were prepared by immunoSEQ multiplex PCR; TCRdb keeps only in-frame clonotypes and omits some of them. Among 90,000 to 130,000 clones listed, roughly 90% were seen once. These data come from a study of OX40 agonist ivuxolimab in advanced cancers. The clonotype was recovered from an adult with an advanced solid tumor such as melanoma, head and neck, liver or kidney cancer. The chain links TRBV7-9 to TRBJ2-5, with TRBD1 matching 9 bases. The starting material was CD4+ or CD8+ T cells sorted from blood, obtained in a trial of the OX40 agonist ivuxolimab. Here the CDR3 reads CASRRDRAHQETQYF. The CDR3 region has the DNA TGTGCCAGCAGGCGGGACAGGGCTCATCAAGAGACCCAGTACTTC.